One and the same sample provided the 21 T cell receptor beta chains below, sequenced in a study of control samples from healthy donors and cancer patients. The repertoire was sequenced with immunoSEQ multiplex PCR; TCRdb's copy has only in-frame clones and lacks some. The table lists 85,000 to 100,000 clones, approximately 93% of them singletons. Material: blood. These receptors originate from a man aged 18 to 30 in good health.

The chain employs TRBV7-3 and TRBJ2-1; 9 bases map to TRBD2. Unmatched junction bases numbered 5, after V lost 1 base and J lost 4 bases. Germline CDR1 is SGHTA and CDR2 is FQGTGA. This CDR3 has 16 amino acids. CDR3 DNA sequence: TGTGCCAGCAGCTTAAGACTAGCGGCAAGTTACAATGAGCAGTTCTTC. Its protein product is CASSLRLAASYNEQFF.

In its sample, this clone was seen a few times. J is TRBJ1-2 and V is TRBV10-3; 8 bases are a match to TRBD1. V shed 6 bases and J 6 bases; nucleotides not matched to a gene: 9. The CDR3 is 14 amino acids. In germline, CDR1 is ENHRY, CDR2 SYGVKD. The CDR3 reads CAIRRQGFEDGYTF. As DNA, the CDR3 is TGTGCCATCAGACGACAGGGGTTTGAGGATGGCTACACCTTC.

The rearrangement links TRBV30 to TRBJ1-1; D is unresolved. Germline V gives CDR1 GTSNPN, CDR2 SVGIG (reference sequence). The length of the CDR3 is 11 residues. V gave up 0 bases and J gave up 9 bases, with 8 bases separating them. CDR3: CAWSVRQKAFF. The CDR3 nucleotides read TGTGCCTGGAGTGTAAGACAAAAAGCTTTCTTT.

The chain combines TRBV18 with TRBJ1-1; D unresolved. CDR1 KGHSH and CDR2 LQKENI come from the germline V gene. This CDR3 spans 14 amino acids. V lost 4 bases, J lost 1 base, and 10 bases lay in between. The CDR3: CASSHFTENTEAFF. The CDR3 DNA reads TGTGCCAGCTCACATTTCACCGAGAACACTGAAGCTTTCTTT.

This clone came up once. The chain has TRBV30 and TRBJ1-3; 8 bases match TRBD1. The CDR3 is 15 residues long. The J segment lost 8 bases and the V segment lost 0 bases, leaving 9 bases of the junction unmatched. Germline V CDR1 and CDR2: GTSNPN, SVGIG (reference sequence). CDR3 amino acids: CAWSVLRDRLHTIYF. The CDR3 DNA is TGTGCCTGGAGTGTACTTAGGGACAGGCTGCACACCATATATTTT.

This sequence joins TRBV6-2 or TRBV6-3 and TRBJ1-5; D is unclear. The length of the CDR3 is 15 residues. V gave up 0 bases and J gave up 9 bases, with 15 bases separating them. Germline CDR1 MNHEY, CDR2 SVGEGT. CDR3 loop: CASSYSTAPGGPQHF. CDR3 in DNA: TGTGCCAGCAGTTACTCGACGGCGCCGGGTGGGCCCCAGCATTTT.

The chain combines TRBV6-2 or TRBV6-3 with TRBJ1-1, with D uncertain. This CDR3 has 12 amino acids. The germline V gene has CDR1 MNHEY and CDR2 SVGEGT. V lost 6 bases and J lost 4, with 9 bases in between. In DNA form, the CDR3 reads TGTGCCAGCAGCTCTCGTCCCACTGAAGCTTTCTTT. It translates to CASSSRPTEAFF.

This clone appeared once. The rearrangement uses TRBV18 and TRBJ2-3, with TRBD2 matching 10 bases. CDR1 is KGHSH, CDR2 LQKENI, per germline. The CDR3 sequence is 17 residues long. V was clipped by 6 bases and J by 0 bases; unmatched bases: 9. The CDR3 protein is CASSRGASGGSTDTQYF. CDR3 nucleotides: TGTGCCAGCTCCCGCGGGGCTAGCGGGGGCAGCACAGATACGCAGTATTTT.

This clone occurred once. Written as DNA, the CDR3 is TGTGCCAGCAGTCGAGAAATAAGGGATCTTCAGTATTTT. Translation gives CASSREIRDLQYF. This chain uses TRBV6-4 with TRBJ2-3; D gene ambiguous. Germline CDR1 MRHNA, CDR2 SNTAGT. CDR3 length: 13 residues. The germline V and J ends were trimmed by 5 bases and 12 bases, with 18 bases remaining between them.

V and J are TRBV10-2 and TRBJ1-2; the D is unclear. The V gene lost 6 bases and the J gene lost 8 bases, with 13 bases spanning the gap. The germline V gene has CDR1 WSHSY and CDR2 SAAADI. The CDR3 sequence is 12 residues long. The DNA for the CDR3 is TGCGCCAGCAGCGGAGGGTTCTGGGGCTACACCTTC. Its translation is CASSGGFWGYTF.

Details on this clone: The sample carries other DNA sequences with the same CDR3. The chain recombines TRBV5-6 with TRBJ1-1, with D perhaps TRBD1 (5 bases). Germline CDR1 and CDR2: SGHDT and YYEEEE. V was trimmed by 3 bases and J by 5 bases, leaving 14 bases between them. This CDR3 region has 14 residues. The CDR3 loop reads CASSWGRGWTEAFF. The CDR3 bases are TGTGCCAGCAGCTGGGGAAGGGGATGGACTGAAGCTTTCTTT.

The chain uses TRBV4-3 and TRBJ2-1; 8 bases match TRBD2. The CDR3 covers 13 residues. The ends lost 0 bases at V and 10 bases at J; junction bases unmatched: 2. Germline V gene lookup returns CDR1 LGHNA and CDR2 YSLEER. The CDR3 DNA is TGCGCCAGCAGCCAAGATAGCGGGAAAGAGCAGTTCTTC. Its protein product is CASSQDSGKEQFF.

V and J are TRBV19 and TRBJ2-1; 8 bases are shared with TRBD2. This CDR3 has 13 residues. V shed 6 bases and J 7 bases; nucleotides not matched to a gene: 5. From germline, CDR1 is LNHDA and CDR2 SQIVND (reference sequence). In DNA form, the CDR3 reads TGTGCCAGTAGCGGACTAGCAGCTAATGAGCAGTTCTTC. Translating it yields CASSGLAANEQFF.

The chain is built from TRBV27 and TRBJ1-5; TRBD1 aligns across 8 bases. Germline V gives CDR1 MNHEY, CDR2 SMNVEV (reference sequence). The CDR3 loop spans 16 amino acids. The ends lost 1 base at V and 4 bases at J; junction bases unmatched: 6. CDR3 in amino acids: CASSLFGTGLNQPQHF. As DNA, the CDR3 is TGTGCCAGCAGTTTATTTGGGACAGGCTTGAATCAGCCCCAGCATTTT.

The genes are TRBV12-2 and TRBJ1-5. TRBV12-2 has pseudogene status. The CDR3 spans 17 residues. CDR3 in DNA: TGTGCAAGTCGCTCCGAATCGAGTAGGGTCTGCAGTCAGCCCCAGCATTTT. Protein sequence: CASRSESSRVCSQPQHF.

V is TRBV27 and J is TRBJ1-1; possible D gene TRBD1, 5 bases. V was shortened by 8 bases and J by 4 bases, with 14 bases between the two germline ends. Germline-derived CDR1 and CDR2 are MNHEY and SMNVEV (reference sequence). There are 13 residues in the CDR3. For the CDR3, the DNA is TGTGCCAGCGCGTCCGGGACGGTCACTGAAGCTTTCTTT. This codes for CASASGTVTEAFF.

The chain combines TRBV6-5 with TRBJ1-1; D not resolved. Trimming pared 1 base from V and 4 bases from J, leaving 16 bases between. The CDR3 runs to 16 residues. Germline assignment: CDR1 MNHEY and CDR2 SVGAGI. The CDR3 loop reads CASSYYRTATVTEAFF. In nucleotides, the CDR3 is TGTGCCAGCAGTTACTATAGGACCGCCACCGTCACTGAAGCTTTCTTT.

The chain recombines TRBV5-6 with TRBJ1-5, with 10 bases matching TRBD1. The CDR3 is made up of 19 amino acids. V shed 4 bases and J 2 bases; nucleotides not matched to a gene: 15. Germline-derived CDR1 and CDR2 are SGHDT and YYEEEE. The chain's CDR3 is CASSSVRDRGIGGNQPQHF. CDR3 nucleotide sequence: TGTGCCAGCAGCAGCGTGCGGGACAGGGGAATCGGGGGCAATCAGCCCCAGCATTTT. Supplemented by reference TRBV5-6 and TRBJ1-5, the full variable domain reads DAGVTQSPTHLIKTRGQQVTLRCSPKSGHDTVSWYQQALGQGPQFIFQYYEEEERQRGNFPDRFSGHQFPNYSSELNVNALLLGDSALYLCASSSVRDRGIGGNQPQHFGDGTRLSIL.

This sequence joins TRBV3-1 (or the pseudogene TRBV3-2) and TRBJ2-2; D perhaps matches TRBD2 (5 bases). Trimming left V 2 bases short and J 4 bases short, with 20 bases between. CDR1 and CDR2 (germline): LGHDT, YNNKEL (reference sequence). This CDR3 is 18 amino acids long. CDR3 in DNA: TGTGCCAGCAGCCAAAGGTTTGGGGAGCTTATCCCCACCGGGGAGCTGTTTTTT. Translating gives CASSQRFGELIPTGELFF.

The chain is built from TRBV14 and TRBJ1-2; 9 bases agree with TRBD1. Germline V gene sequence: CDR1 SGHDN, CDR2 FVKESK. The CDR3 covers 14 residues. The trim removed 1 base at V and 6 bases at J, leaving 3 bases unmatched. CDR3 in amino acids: CASSQVGQGHGYTF. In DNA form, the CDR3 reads TGTGCCAGCAGCCAAGTAGGACAGGGGCATGGCTACACCTTC.

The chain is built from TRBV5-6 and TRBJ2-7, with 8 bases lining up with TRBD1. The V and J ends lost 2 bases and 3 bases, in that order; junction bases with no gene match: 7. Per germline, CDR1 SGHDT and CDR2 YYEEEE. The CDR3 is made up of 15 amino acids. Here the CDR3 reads CASSFTGGGHYEQYF. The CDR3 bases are TGTGCCAGCAGCTTTACAGGGGGTGGGCACTACGAGCAGTACTTC.